This TCR beta chain was documented in a study of molecular identifiers for immune sequencing clone quantification. General study findings and limits: Because of identical TCR molecules sharing a barcode, sizes of highly expanded clones could be underestimated. Clonotypes surpassing 20 RNA copies contained over 99% of effector molecules, versus under 1% in naive cells.

MiXCR, applied by TCRdb to the PCR reads, yields one record per CDR3 protein. The sample consists of 600,000 to 650,000 distinct CDR3 sequences, 20% of them appearing once. This CDR3 is 15 amino acids long. V gave up 1 base and J gave up 0 bases, with 10 bases separating them. Per germline, CDR1 LNHDA and CDR2 SQIVND (reference sequence). This clonotype was found many times. Antigen: not known. The receptor was derived from a human donor in good health. Some libraries in this study had Jurkat cell RNA spiked in. The chain carries TRBV19 and TRBJ2-7, with D possibly TRBD1 on 5 matching bases. Material for sequencing was naive CD8+ T cells from blood, with Jurkat cell RNA spiked in. Indicated subset: FACS-sorted CD8+CD4-CCR7+CD45RA+ naive T cells. Written as DNA, the CDR3 is TGTGCCAGTAGTATAGGGACAACCGGCTCCTACGAGCAGTACTTC. Translation gives CASSIGTTGSYEQYF.